This T cell receptor beta chain is drawn from a study of shared clonotypes between healthy human individuals. Naive CD8 cells were CD45RO-negative, positively selected for CCR7, excluding terminally differentiated effector memory CD45RA+ cells. With 2 bases clipped from V and 3 bases from J, the junction kept 3 bases outside the gene matches. In germline, CDR1 is SQVTM, CDR2 ANQGSEA. The CDR3 consists of 13 residues. The method was immunoSEQ multiplex PCR; TCRdb's version includes in-frame clones alone and lacks a portion of them. Of about 1,900,000 clones in the sample, roughly 94% were seen once. The sequence derives from a man aged 18 to 30 in good health. The specimen sequenced was naive CD8+ T cells sorted from blood. The chain recombines TRBV29-1 with TRBJ1-1; 7 bases line up with TRBD1. This chain's CDR3 is CSVEPTGDTEAFF. The CDR3 DNA is TGCAGCGTTGAACCAACAGGGGACACTGAAGCTTTCTTT.